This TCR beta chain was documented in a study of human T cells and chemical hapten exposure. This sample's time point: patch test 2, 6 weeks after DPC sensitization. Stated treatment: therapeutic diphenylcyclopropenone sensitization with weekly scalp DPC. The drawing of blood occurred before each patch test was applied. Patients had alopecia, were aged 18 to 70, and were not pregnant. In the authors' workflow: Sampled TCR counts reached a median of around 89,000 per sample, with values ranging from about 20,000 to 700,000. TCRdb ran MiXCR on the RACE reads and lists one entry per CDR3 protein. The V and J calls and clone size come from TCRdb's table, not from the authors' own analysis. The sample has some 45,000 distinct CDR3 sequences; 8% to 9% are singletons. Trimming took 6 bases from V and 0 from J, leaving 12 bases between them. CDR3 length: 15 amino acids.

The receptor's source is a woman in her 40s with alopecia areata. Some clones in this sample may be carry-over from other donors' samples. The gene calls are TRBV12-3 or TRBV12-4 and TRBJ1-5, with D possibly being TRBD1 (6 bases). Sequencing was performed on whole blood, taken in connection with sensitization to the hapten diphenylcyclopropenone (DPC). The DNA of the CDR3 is TGTGCCAGCAGGCCGAACAGGGATAGCAATCAGCCCCAGCATTTT. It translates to CASRPNRDSNQPQHF.